This entry lists 27 T cell receptor beta chains sequenced from one sample in a study of shared clonotypes between healthy human individuals. Data came from immunoSEQ multiplex PCR; TCRdb stores just in-frame clones and leaves some out. Of about 2.4 million clones listed, approximately 93% are singletons. The sequenced sample was naive CD4+ T cells from PBMCs. Subset reported: CD45RA+ positively selected. The receptor set was obtained from a man aged 18 to 35 in good health. Some clones in this sample may be carry-over from other donors' samples.

The chain links TRBV11-2 to TRBJ2-7; 7 bases are a match to TRBD1. The V segment lost 6 bases and the J segment 4 bases; nucleotides outside the gene matches: 9. CDR3 size: 14 residues. Germline V gene lookup returns CDR1 SGHAT and CDR2 FQNNGV. In DNA, the CDR3 is TGTGCCAGCAGAACACCCGGGACAGCATACGAGCAGTACTTC. Its protein product is CASRTPGTAYEQYF.

This chain links TRBV5-6 with TRBJ2-7; TRBD2 matches 8 bases. CDR3 size: 15 residues. In germline, CDR1 is SGHDT, CDR2 YYEEEE. V was clipped by 0 bases and J by 2 bases; unmatched bases: 4. DNA of the CDR3: TGTGCCAGCAGCTTGGGGGTAGCGGGGCCCTACGAGCAGTACTTC. This translates into CASSLGVAGPYEQYF.

The chain uses TRBV4-1 and TRBJ2-7; TRBD2 might be the D (5 bases). The CDR3 covers 15 residues. From germline, CDR1 is MGHRA and CDR2 YSYEKL. V was clipped by 1 base and J by 4 bases, with 14 bases between them. CDR3 residues: CASSQAEGGGYEQYF. The CDR3 nucleotides read TGCGCCAGCAGCCAAGCCGAGGGCGGTGGTTACGAGCAGTACTTC.

This chain links TRBV5-8 with TRBJ1-3; D is unresolved. Germline lookup yields CDR1 SGHTS and CDR2 YDEGEE. Between the trimmed V and J ends, which lost 0 bases and 4 bases, there was a span of 5 bases. This CDR3 has 13 residues. CDR3 in DNA: TGTGCCAGCAGCTTGGCCGCGGGAAACACCATATATTTT. As protein: CASSLAAGNTIYF. Full variable domain (missing parts from reference TRBV5-8 and TRBJ1-3): EAGVTQSPTHLIKTRGQQATLRCSPISGHTSVYWYQQALGLGLQFLLWYDEGEERNRGNFPPRFSGRQFPNYSSELNVNALELEDSALYLCASSLAAGNTIYFGEGSWLTVV.

This clone was seen only a few times. The chain couples TRBV19 to TRBJ1-1, with 8 bases identical to TRBD1. Germline V lookup: CDR1 LNHDA, CDR2 SQIVND (reference sequence). The length of the CDR3 is 14 residues. J gave up 11 bases and V 1 base, and 9 bases lay outside the gene matches. Written as DNA, the CDR3 is TGTGCCAGTAGTATAGTCCCAGGGGGCCTCGATGCTTTCTTT. Its protein product is CASSIVPGGLDAFF.

The rearrangement joins TRBV19 to TRBJ1-1, with D unresolved. CDR1 and CDR2 from the germline V gene are LNHDA and SQIVND (reference sequence). Trimming pared 4 bases from V and 0 bases from J, leaving 9 bases between. The CDR3 runs 14 residues. The CDR3 loop reads CASSTEAVNTEAFF. CDR3 DNA: TGTGCCAGTAGTACTGAGGCGGTGAACACTGAAGCTTTCTTT.

This chain links TRBV28 with TRBJ2-1, with 8 nucleotides matching TRBD2. The CDR3 length is 14 residues. Germline V CDR1 and CDR2: MDHEN, SYDVKM. V gave up 4 bases and J gave up 10 bases; unmatched junction bases: 9. The CDR3 nucleotides read TGTGCCAGCAGTTCACCCGGGAGGGTGGAGGAGCAGTTCTTC. Encoded protein: CASSSPGRVEEQFF.

V is TRBV11-1 and J is TRBJ2-7; D is perhaps TRBD1 (6 bases). This CDR3 has 13 amino acids. Trimming stripped 5 bases from V and 1 base from J, with 9 bases between. Germline-derived CDR1 and CDR2 are SGHAT and FQDESV (reference sequence). CDR3 sequence: CASSRRGSYEQYF. CDR3 nucleotides: TGTGCCAGCAGCCGCAGGGGTTCCTACGAGCAGTACTTC.

This rearrangement joins TRBV19 to TRBJ2-1, with D unresolved. In germline, CDR1 is LNHDA, CDR2 SQIVND (reference sequence). The V end lost 7 bases, the J end lost 8 bases, and 18 bases lay between the germline ends. This CDR3 has 14 amino acids. CDR3 residues: CASKYSGGVDEQFF. The CDR3 nucleotides are TGTGCCAGTAAATATAGTGGTGGGGTGGATGAGCAGTTCTTC.

The chain combines TRBV7-2 with TRBJ1-6; the D gene is possibly TRBD1 (6 bases). With 3 bases removed from V and 10 bases from J, the gap between germline ends came to 16 bases. CDR3 length: 15 residues. The germline gives CDR1 SGHTA, CDR2 FQGNSA. CDR3 nucleotides: TGTGCCAGCAGCTTGGACCGAACGAGGGGGTCACCCCTCCACTTT. Amino acid sequence: CASSLDRTRGSPLHF. Full variable domain (missing parts from reference TRBV7-2 and TRBJ1-6): GAGVSQSPSNKVTEKGKDVELRCDPISGHTALYWYRQSLGQGLEFLIYFQGNSAPDKSGLPSDRFSAERTGGSVSTLTIQRTQQEDSAVYLCASSLDRTRGSPLHFGNGTRLTVT.

This clone appeared a single time. The rearrangement uses TRBV11-2 and TRBJ2-3, with a tentative D call TRBD2 (5 bases). This CDR3 region has 11 residues. V lost 5 bases, J lost 10 bases, and 10 bases lay in between. CDR1 and CDR2 (germline): SGHAT, FQNNGV. The CDR3 coding sequence is TGTGCCAGCAGCCCCGCGAGGGCGCAGTATTTT. Residues: CASSPARAQYF. The entire variable domain, with the rest obtained from reference TRBV11-2 and TRBJ2-3, is as follows: EAGVAQSPRYKIIEKRQSVAFWCNPISGHATLYWYQQILGQGPKLLIQFQNNGVVDDSQLPKDRFSAERLKGVDSTLKIQPAKLEDSAVYLCASSPARAQYFGPGTRLTVL.

The chain couples TRBV10-3 to TRBJ2-2, with D unresolved. Trimming removed 6 bases from V and 6 bases from J, with 20 bases in between. This CDR3 is 16 amino acids long. Germline loops: CDR1 ENHRY, CDR2 SYGVKD. The CDR3 reads CAISPDIFRGAGELFF. DNA of the CDR3: TGTGCCATCAGCCCGGATATTTTTCGTGGGGCCGGGGAGCTGTTTTTT.

This clone was seen once. CDR3 coding DNA: TGTGCCAGCTGCCAACCGGGACAGGGGATTCTAAATAGCAATCAGCCCCAGCATTTT. Protein sequence: CASCQPGQGILNSNQPQHF. The V gene is TRBV21-1, the J gene TRBJ1-5; the DNA was not compared with TRBD1, the D call given in the table. TRBV21-1 is a pseudogene locus. This CDR3 is built from 19 residues.

This chain joins TRBV28 and TRBJ2-7, with D tentatively TRBD1 (6 bases). V lost 8 bases, J lost 2 bases, and 19 bases lay in between. The CDR3 is 15 amino acids. From germline, CDR1 is MDHEN and CDR2 SYDVKM. Here the CDR3 DNA reads TGTGCCAGCGTGCCCGGGACAACCTTCCCCTACGAGCAGTACTTC. Amino acid sequence: CASVPGTTFPYEQYF.

The rearrangement links TRBV5-6 to TRBJ1-2; D not resolved. This CDR3 has 13 residues. V dropped 2 bases and J dropped 6 bases, with 11 bases sitting between them. Germline CDR1 and CDR2: SGHDT and YYEEEE. The CDR3 DNA reads TGTGCCAGCAGCTTCGGGCAGCACCATGGCTACACCTTC. This encodes CASSFGQHHGYTF.

This sequence joins TRBV28 and TRBJ2-5; 10 positions agree with TRBD1. Germline V gene lookup returns CDR1 MDHEN and CDR2 SYDVKM. The CDR3 runs to 18 residues. Losses at the gene ends were 6 bases for V and 3 bases for J; bases not matched to a gene: 16. The CDR3 reads CASRVLPDRGKDKETQYF. The CDR3 coding sequence is TGTGCCAGCAGGGTTCTCCCGGACAGGGGGAAAGATAAAGAGACCCAGTACTTC.

The chain joins TRBV9 to TRBJ1-1; D remains ambiguous. Trimming cost V 3 bases and J 3 bases, with 12 bases left between them. Germline V gene lookup returns CDR1 SGDLS and CDR2 YYNGEE. There are 14 residues in the CDR3. The CDR3: CASSGRESYTEAFF. The CDR3 DNA reads as TGTGCCAGCAGCGGACGGGAGTCGTACACTGAAGCTTTCTTT.

This sequence joins TRBV9 and TRBJ2-3; 10 bases match TRBD2. The CDR3 totals 15 residues. V gave up 4 bases and J gave up 6 bases; unmatched junction bases: 8. Germline values: CDR1 SGDLS, CDR2 YYNGEE. The CDR3 coding sequence is TGTGCCAGCAGCCCCAGCCTAGCGGGAGTCGATACGCAGTATTTT. Translated: CASSPSLAGVDTQYF.

In its sample, this clone was seen once. The V and J genes are TRBV9 and TRBJ2-1; D remains ambiguous. With 3 bases removed from V and 3 bases from J, the gap between germline ends came to 13 bases. The CDR3 is 15 amino acids. Germline V gene data show CDR1 as SGDLS and CDR2 as YYNGEE. In nucleotides, the CDR3 is TGTGCCAGCAGCGAGTCCGGAGAAGGCTACAATGAGCAGTTCTTC. Protein: CASSESGEGYNEQFF.

The chain carries TRBV5-4 and TRBJ2-2; 7 nucleotides align to TRBD2. CDR3 length: 15 residues. The germline CDR1 and CDR2 sequences are SGHNT and YYREEE (reference sequence). V lost 4 bases to trimming and J lost 0 bases; unmatched junction nucleotides: 3. CDR3 coding DNA: TGTGCCAGCAGCAAACTAGCGTCGAACACCGGGGAGCTGTTTTTT. Residues: CASSKLASNTGELFF.

Notes on this clone: This sample also contains other DNA sequences that code for the same CDR3. This chain connects TRBV5-1 to TRBJ2-3; TRBD2 matches 10 bases. Germline CDR1 is SGHRS and CDR2 is YFSETQ. V lost 0 bases and J lost 0; bases outside the gene matches: 1. This CDR3 is built from 16 residues. CDR3 DNA sequence: TGCGCCAGCAGCTTGGTGACTAGCGGGAGCACAGATACGCAGTATTTT. This encodes CASSLVTSGSTDTQYF.

The chain joins TRBV11-2 to TRBJ2-1; TRBD1 is a possible D gene (5 bases). Germline V CDR1 and CDR2: SGHAT, FQNNGV. Trimming stripped 5 bases from V and 6 bases from J, with 17 bases between. The CDR3 runs to 15 residues. The CDR3 here is CASSPRQFTTNEQFF. The DNA of the CDR3 is TGTGCCAGCAGCCCCAGACAGTTTACTACCAATGAGCAGTTCTTC.

This clone was recorded only once. The identical CDR3 is also encoded by other nucleotide sequences in the sample. This sequence joins TRBV5-1 and TRBJ1-1; D ambiguous. CDR3 size: 14 residues. CDR1 is SGHRS, CDR2 YFSETQ, per germline. Trimming pared 2 bases from V and 0 bases from J, leaving 8 bases between. The CDR3 DNA follows: TGCGCCAGCAGCTTAGGTCACCTGAACACTGAAGCTTTCTTT. This codes for CASSLGHLNTEAFF.

This chain links TRBV18 with TRBJ2-7; 9 nucleotides match TRBD1. The junction had 6 bases not matched to a gene; V was cut back by 3 bases and J by 3 bases. Germline lookup yields CDR1 KGHSH and CDR2 LQKENI. The CDR3 spans 15 residues. CDR3 amino acids: CASSPRLDRGYEQYF. CDR3 coding DNA: TGTGCCAGCTCACCGAGATTGGACAGGGGCTACGAGCAGTACTTC.

This clone has just one count. The rearrangement joins TRBV12-5 to TRBJ2-3; 9 bases align to TRBD1. The CDR3 consists of 15 residues. The V gene's germline CDR1 is LGHNT and CDR2 FRNRAP. The V segment lost 5 bases and the J segment 3 bases; nucleotides outside the gene matches: 6. CDR3 nucleotides: TGTGCTAGTGGTCCAGCCGACAGGGGGACAGATACGCAGTATTTT. Amino acids: CASGPADRGTDTQYF.

The chain uses TRBV2 and TRBJ2-7; D remains ambiguous. The V end lost 7 bases, the J end lost 4 bases, and 11 bases lay between the germline ends. The V gene's germline CDR1 is SNHLY and CDR2 FYNNEI. CDR3 length: 12 amino acids. This chain's CDR3 is CASIQNSYEQYF. CDR3 nucleotide sequence: TGTGCCAGCATTCAGAATTCTTACGAGCAGTACTTC. Full variable domain (missing parts from reference TRBV2 and TRBJ2-7): EPEVTQTPSHQVTQMGQEVILRCVPISNHLYFYWYRQILGQKVEFLVSFYNNEISEKSEIFDDQFSVERPDGSNFTLKIRSTKLEDSAMYFCASIQNSYEQYFGPGTRLTVT.

The table lists this clone with a count of one. This chain uses TRBV19 with TRBJ1-2; tentatively, D is TRBD1 (6 bases). Germline V CDR1 and CDR2: LNHDA, SQIVND (reference sequence). Trimming pared 6 bases from V and 6 bases from J, leaving 20 bases between. This CDR3 comprises 15 residues. In DNA form, the CDR3 reads TGTGCCAGTAGGGTTGGATCCAGGGAGGGGGATGGCTACACCTTC. Protein: CASRVGSREGDGYTF. Full variable domain (rest looked up from reference TRBV19 and TRBJ1-2): DGGITQSPKYLFRKEGQNVTLSCEQNLNHDAMYWYRQDPGQGLRLIYYSQIVNDFQKGDIAEGYSVSREKKESFPLTVTSAQKNPTAFYLCASRVGSREGDGYTFGSGTRLTVV.